The clone carrying this T cell receptor beta chain has only a few counts. This sample was taken from a study of control samples from healthy donors and cancer patients. This CDR3 comprises 14 residues. From germline, CDR1 is MNHEY and CDR2 SMNVEV (reference sequence). Trimming stripped 5 bases from V and 5 bases from J, with 16 bases between. Libraries were prepared by immunoSEQ multiplex PCR; TCRdb keeps only in-frame clonotypes and omits some of them. The table shows some 150,000 clones, with 90% to 95% occurring only once. The chain links TRBV27 to TRBJ2-7; TRBD1 is a possible D gene (5 bases). Input material: blood. The source is a woman aged 25 to 39 in good health. This CDR3 reads CASSPQVGLDEQYF. CDR3 coding DNA: TGTGCCAGCAGTCCACAGGTAGGATTAGACGAGCAGTACTTC.